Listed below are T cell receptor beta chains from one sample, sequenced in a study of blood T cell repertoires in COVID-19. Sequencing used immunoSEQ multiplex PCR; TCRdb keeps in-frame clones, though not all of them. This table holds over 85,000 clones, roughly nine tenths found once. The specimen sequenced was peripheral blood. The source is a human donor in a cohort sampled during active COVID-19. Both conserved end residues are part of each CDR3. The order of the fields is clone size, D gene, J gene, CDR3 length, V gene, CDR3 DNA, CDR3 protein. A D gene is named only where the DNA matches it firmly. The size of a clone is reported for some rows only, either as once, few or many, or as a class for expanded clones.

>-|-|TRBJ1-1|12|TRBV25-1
TGTGCCAGCAGTGACCCCAGGACTGAAGCTTTCTTT
CASSDPRTEAFF
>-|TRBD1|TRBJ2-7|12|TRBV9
TGTGCCAGCAGTGGACAGGGATACGAGCAGTACTTC
CASSGQGYEQYF
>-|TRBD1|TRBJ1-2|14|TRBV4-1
TGCGCCAGCAGCCAAGAGGGACAGTCATATGGCTACACCTTC
CASSQEGQSYGYTF
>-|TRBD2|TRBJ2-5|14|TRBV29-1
TGCACCGCGGGTGGAGCGGGGAACCAAGAGACCCAGTACTTC
CTAGGAGNQETQYF
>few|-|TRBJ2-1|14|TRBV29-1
TGCAGCGCTCAGGGGTTGAGCTCCTACAATGAGCAGTTCTTC
CSAQGLSSYNEQFF
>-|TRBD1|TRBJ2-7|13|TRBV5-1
TGCGCCAGCAGCTTAAGGACAGGGGGCGAGCAGTACTTC
CASSLRTGGEQYF
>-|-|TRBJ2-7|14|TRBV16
TGTGCCAGCAGCCAATCTCGCGGAGCCTACGAGCAGTACTTC
CASSQSRGAYEQYF
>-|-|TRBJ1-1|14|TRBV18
TGTGCCAGCTCACGGTACGACAACCCTATTGAAGCTTTCTTT
CASSRYDNPIEAFF
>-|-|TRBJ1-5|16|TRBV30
TGTGCCTGGAGCCGCATAGGGGGAGGGGGTGGACAGCCCCAGCATTTT
CAWSRIGGGGGQPQHF
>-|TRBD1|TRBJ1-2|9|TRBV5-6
TGTGCCAGCAGCCCGGACAGGGGCTTC
CASSPDRGF
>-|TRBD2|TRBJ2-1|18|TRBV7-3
TGTGCCAGCAGCCTAAAACAAGGACTAGCGGGATCCCACAATGAGCAGTTCTTC
CASSLKQGLAGSHNEQFF
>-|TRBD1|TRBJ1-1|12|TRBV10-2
TGCGCCAGTCGGGACAGTTCTACTGAAGCTTTCTTT
CASRDSSTEAFF
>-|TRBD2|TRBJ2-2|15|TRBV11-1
TGTGCCAGCAGCTCTAGCGGCCGGAACACCGGGGAGCTGTTTTTT
CASSSSGRNTGELFF
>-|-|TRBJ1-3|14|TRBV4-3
TGCGCCAGCAGCCAAGAATCTACCGGAAACACCATATATTTT
CASSQESTGNTIYF
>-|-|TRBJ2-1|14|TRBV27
TGTGCCAGCAGTTCCCGAGGAGGGGCGCTGGAGCAGTTCTTC
CASSSRGGALEQFF
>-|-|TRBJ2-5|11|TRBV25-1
TGTGCCAGCAGTGTAGTTGGGACCCAGTACTTC
CASSVVGTQYF
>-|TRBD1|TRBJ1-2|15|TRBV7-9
TGTGCCAGCAGCTTAGCCGAGACAGGGGGTGATGGCTACACCTTC
CASSLAETGGDGYTF
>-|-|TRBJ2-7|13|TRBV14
TGTGCCAGCAGCCAAGGAGCATCGGGCGAGCAGTACTTC
CASSQGASGEQYF
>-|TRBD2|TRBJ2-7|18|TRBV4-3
TGCGCCAGCAGCCAAGACTCCCGGGGTCTAGCGGGAGCCTACGAGCAGTACTTC
CASSQDSRGLAGAYEQYF
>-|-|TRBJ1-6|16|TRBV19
TGTGCCAGTAGTATAAAGGGACAACTTCCCCAATCACCCCTCCACTTT
CASSIKGQLPQSPLHF
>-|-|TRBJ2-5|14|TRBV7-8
TGTGCCAGCAGCTTAGCAGGGGCCAAAGAGACCCAGTACTTC
CASSLAGAKETQYF
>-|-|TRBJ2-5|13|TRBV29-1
TGCAGCGTTGCCGCGACAAAAAAAGAGACCCAGTACTTC
CSVAATKKETQYF
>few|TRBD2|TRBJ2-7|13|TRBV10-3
TGTGCCATCAGTGAAGCGGGGGCCTACGAGCAGTACTTC
CAISEAGAYEQYF
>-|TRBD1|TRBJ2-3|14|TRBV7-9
TGTGCCAGCAGCCTAGGGACAGACACAGATACGCAGTATTTT
CASSLGTDTDTQYF
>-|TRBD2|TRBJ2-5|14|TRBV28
TGTGCCAGCAGTTCAAGCGGGAATCTTGGGACCCAGTACTTC
CASSSSGNLGTQYF
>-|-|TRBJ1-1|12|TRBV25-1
TGTGCCAGCAGTGACAGGTACACTGAAGCTTTCTTT
CASSDRYTEAFF
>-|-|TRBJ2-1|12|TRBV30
TGTGCCTGGAACAGAGCCTACAATGAGCAGTTCTTC
CAWNRAYNEQFF
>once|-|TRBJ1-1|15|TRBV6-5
TGTGCCAGCAGTCCTCGACAGCTGATGAACACTGAAGCTTTCTTT
CASSPRQLMNTEAFF
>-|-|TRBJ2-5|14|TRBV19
TGTGCCAGTAGCACCGGACGGAAGGGGGAGACCCAGTACTTC
CASSTGRKGETQYF
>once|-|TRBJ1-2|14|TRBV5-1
TGCGCCAGCAGTCGGTCAGCGTCTAACTATGGCTACACCTTC
CASSRSASNYGYTF
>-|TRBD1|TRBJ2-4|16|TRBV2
TGTGCCAGCAGTGAGGGGGACAGCCCAGCCAAAAACATTCAGTACTTC
CASSEGDSPAKNIQYF